This is a list of T cell receptor beta chains from one sample in a study of cytomegalovirus exposure and HLA in healthy donors. Method: immunoSEQ multiplex PCR; TCRdb's copy keeps in-frame clones and lacks some. Counted here are about 160,000 clones, around 85% occurring once; the ten biggest clones make up under 2.5%. Sequenced input: PBMCs. Receptor source: a man in his thirties or forties in good health and CMV-seropositive. The CDR3 runs from the conserved cysteine through the conserved F or W. Each record gives: clone size, CDR3 length, D gene, V gene, J gene, CDR3 DNA, CDR3 protein. D genes are given only for firm matches. Only some rows state a clone size, as once, few, many or a class for expanded clones.

clone_size: once
cdr3_length: 14
d_call: TRBD2
v_call: TRBV9
j_call: TRBJ2-7
cdr3_nt: TGTGCCAGCAGCGCGGGAGGCGTTCCCGGCGAGCAGTACTTC
cdr3_aa: CASSAGGVPGEQYF

clone_size: NA
cdr3_length: 16
d_call: NA
v_call: TRBV5-1
j_call: TRBJ2-1
cdr3_nt: TGCGCCAGCAGCTTGTATACAGGCCTCTCATACAATGAGCAGTTCTTC
cdr3_aa: CASSLYTGLSYNEQFF

clone_size: NA
cdr3_length: 12
d_call: NA
v_call: TRBV29-1
j_call: TRBJ1-3
cdr3_nt: TGCAGCGTCTGGAGCTCTGGAAACACCATATATTTT
cdr3_aa: CSVWSSGNTIYF

clone_size: NA
cdr3_length: 14
d_call: TRBD1
v_call: TRBV11-3
j_call: TRBJ1-1
cdr3_nt: TGTGCCAGCAGCTTAGAAGGGGGCCTCACTGAAGCTTTCTTT
cdr3_aa: CASSLEGGLTEAFF

clone_size: NA
cdr3_length: 15
d_call: NA
v_call: TRBV4-3
j_call: TRBJ2-5
cdr3_nt: TGCGCCAGCAGCCAGGCCAACCGAGAGGCAGAGACCCAGTACTTC
cdr3_aa: CASSQANREAETQYF

clone_size: NA
cdr3_length: 14
d_call: NA
v_call: TRBV2
j_call: TRBJ2-7
cdr3_nt: TGTGCCAGCAGAACATCATACGCGGCCTACGAGCAGTACTTC
cdr3_aa: CASRTSYAAYEQYF

clone_size: NA
cdr3_length: 15
d_call: NA
v_call: TRBV5-4
j_call: TRBJ2-5
cdr3_nt: TGTGCCAGCAGCTTGGATTCGAGTTACCAAGAGACCCAGTACTTC
cdr3_aa: CASSLDSSYQETQYF

clone_size: NA
cdr3_length: 15
d_call: TRBD1
v_call: TRBV9
j_call: TRBJ2-3
cdr3_nt: TGTGCCAGCAGCGTGGGACAGGGCCTCACAGATACGCAGTATTTT
cdr3_aa: CASSVGQGLTDTQYF

clone_size: NA
cdr3_length: 14
d_call: NA
v_call: TRBV4-1
j_call: TRBJ1-5
cdr3_nt: TGCGCCAGCAGCGGATGGGCCTCCGGTCAGCCCCAGCATTTT
cdr3_aa: CASSGWASGQPQHF

clone_size: NA
cdr3_length: 14
d_call: TRBD2
v_call: TRBV9
j_call: TRBJ2-1
cdr3_nt: TGTGCCAGCAGCCTCGGACTAGCGGGGCGAGAGCAGTTCTTC
cdr3_aa: CASSLGLAGREQFF

clone_size: NA
cdr3_length: 14
d_call: TRBD1
v_call: TRBV4-1
j_call: TRBJ2-2
cdr3_nt: TGCGCCAGCAACAGGGGGCCGAACACCGGGGAGCTGTTTTTT
cdr3_aa: CASNRGPNTGELFF

clone_size: NA
cdr3_length: 15
d_call: NA
v_call: TRBV9
j_call: TRBJ2-7
cdr3_nt: TGTGCCAGCAGCGCTAGAGACAGGAGCTCCTACGAGCAGTACTTC
cdr3_aa: CASSARDRSSYEQYF

clone_size: once
cdr3_length: 15
d_call: NA
v_call: TRBV6-1
j_call: TRBJ1-6
cdr3_nt: TGTGCCAGCAGGCCCTGGGAGCCCTATAATTCACCCCTCCACTTT
cdr3_aa: CASRPWEPYNSPLHF

clone_size: NA
cdr3_length: 16
d_call: NA
v_call: TRBV4-1
j_call: TRBJ1-2
cdr3_nt: TGCGCCAGCAGCCAAGAACCCAGGGCAGCTAACTATGGCTACACCTTC
cdr3_aa: CASSQEPRAANYGYTF

clone_size: NA
cdr3_length: 14
d_call: TRBD1
v_call: TRBV7-6
j_call: TRBJ1-3
cdr3_nt: TGTGCCAGCAGCTTCTCGGGACAGGGGAACACCATATATTTT
cdr3_aa: CASSFSGQGNTIYF

clone_size: NA
cdr3_length: 14
d_call: TRBD1
v_call: TRBV10-3
j_call: TRBJ1-1
cdr3_nt: TGTGCCATCAGACGGGACAGGGCGAACACTGAAGCTTTCTTT
cdr3_aa: CAIRRDRANTEAFF

clone_size: NA
cdr3_length: 16
d_call: TRBD1
v_call: TRBV11-3
j_call: TRBJ2-1
cdr3_nt: TGTGCCAGCAGCTCCGACGGACAGGGGGGGTACAATGAGCAGTTCTTC
cdr3_aa: CASSSDGQGGYNEQFF

clone_size: NA
cdr3_length: 15
d_call: NA
v_call: TRBV6-5
j_call: TRBJ2-1
cdr3_nt: TGTGCCAGCAGTTACTCGCGGCAGCCCTACAATGAGCAGTTCTTC
cdr3_aa: CASSYSRQPYNEQFF

clone_size: NA
cdr3_length: 15
d_call: TRBD2
v_call: TRBV7-9
j_call: TRBJ2-7
cdr3_nt: TGTGCCAGCAGCTTAGACGGGGGGGGAGCCTACGAGCAGTACTTC
cdr3_aa: CASSLDGGGAYEQYF

clone_size: few
cdr3_length: 13
d_call: NA
v_call: TRBV19
j_call: TRBJ1-2
cdr3_nt: TGTGCCAGTAGTATCAAGGGGTTCTATGGCTACACCTTC
cdr3_aa: CASSIKGFYGYTF

clone_size: few
cdr3_length: 15
d_call: NA
v_call: TRBV6-5
j_call: TRBJ1-3
cdr3_nt: TGTGCCAGCAGTGACTACCTGAGCTCTGGAAACACCATATATTTT
cdr3_aa: CASSDYLSSGNTIYF

clone_size: NA
cdr3_length: 16
d_call: NA
v_call: TRBV4-3
j_call: TRBJ2-3
cdr3_nt: TGCGCCAGCAGCCAAGAAGCGGGCCACTTGAAAGGTACGCAGTATTTT
cdr3_aa: CASSQEAGHLKGTQYF

clone_size: NA
cdr3_length: 15
d_call: NA
v_call: TRBV29-1
j_call: TRBJ1-2
cdr3_nt: TGCAGCGTTGCCCCGCATGGGGACAAACCCTATGGCTACACCTTC
cdr3_aa: CSVAPHGDKPYGYTF

clone_size: NA
cdr3_length: 13
d_call: TRBD2
v_call: TRBV2
j_call: TRBJ2-1
cdr3_nt: TGTGCCAGAGGGACTAGCGGGGGTATTGAACAGTTCTTC
cdr3_aa: CARGTSGGIEQFF

clone_size: NA
cdr3_length: 12
d_call: TRBD1
v_call: TRBV6-1
j_call: TRBJ2-7
cdr3_nt: TGTGCCAGCATCAACAGGGGGTACGAGCAGTACTTC
cdr3_aa: CASINRGYEQYF

clone_size: NA
cdr3_length: 16
d_call: TRBD1
v_call: TRBV7-8
j_call: TRBJ1-4
cdr3_nt: TGTGCCAGCAGCTCCACCCGGGACAGGGATGCTGAAAAACTGTTTTTT
cdr3_aa: CASSSTRDRDAEKLFF

clone_size: NA
cdr3_length: 15
d_call: NA
v_call: TRBV6-6
j_call: TRBJ2-7
cdr3_nt: TGTGCCAGCAGTTACTCGCCCAGGTCCCCCTACGAGCAGTACTTC
cdr3_aa: CASSYSPRSPYEQYF

clone_size: NA
cdr3_length: 14
d_call: NA
v_call: TRBV6-1
j_call: TRBJ1-2
cdr3_nt: TGTGCCAGCACAGAGCGGGTCCCCTACTATGGCTACACCTTC
cdr3_aa: CASTERVPYYGYTF

clone_size: NA
cdr3_length: 15
d_call: NA
v_call: TRBV9
j_call: TRBJ2-3
cdr3_nt: TGTGCCAGCAGCGTAGGACGGGGATTCACAGATACGCAGTATTTT
cdr3_aa: CASSVGRGFTDTQYF

clone_size: NA
cdr3_length: 12
d_call: NA
v_call: TRBV7-2
j_call: TRBJ1-3
cdr3_nt: TGTGCCAGCAGCCAGGCTGGAAACACCATATATTTT
cdr3_aa: CASSQAGNTIYF

clone_size: many
cdr3_length: 18
d_call: NA
v_call: TRBV10-3
j_call: TRBJ1-2
cdr3_nt: TGTGCCATCAGTGAGTCTGCTGGTACAGGCTGGGTAGGCTATGGCTACACCTTC
cdr3_aa: CAISESAGTGWVGYGYTF

clone_size: NA
cdr3_length: 13
d_call: NA
v_call: TRBV7-6
j_call: TRBJ2-5
cdr3_nt: TGTGCCAGCACCAGGGACTACCAAGAGACCCAGTACTTC
cdr3_aa: CASTRDYQETQYF

clone_size: NA
cdr3_length: 14
d_call: TRBD2
v_call: TRBV6-5
j_call: TRBJ2-1
cdr3_nt: TGTGCCAGCGGCTGGACTAGCGGAAACAATGAGCAGTTCTTC
cdr3_aa: CASGWTSGNNEQFF

clone_size: NA
cdr3_length: 15
d_call: NA
v_call: TRBV7-2
j_call: TRBJ2-1
cdr3_nt: TGTGCCAGCAGCTTTCACCCCCTTGGTAGCGGTGAGCAGTTCTTC
cdr3_aa: CASSFHPLGSGEQFF

clone_size: once
cdr3_length: 15
d_call: TRBD1
v_call: TRBV7-9
j_call: TRBJ1-1
cdr3_nt: TGTGCCAGCAGCGCAGGACAGGGGGTGAACACTGAAGCTTTCTTT
cdr3_aa: CASSAGQGVNTEAFF

clone_size: NA
cdr3_length: 13
d_call: NA
v_call: TRBV5-1
j_call: TRBJ2-3
cdr3_nt: TGCGCCAGCAGCTCGACAGGCACAGATACGCAGTATTTT
cdr3_aa: CASSSTGTDTQYF

clone_size: NA
cdr3_length: 17
d_call: TRBD2
v_call: TRBV7-8
j_call: TRBJ2-1
cdr3_nt: TGTGCCAGCAGCTTCGACTTAGCGGGGGCGAACTACAATGAGCAGTTCTTC
cdr3_aa: CASSFDLAGANYNEQFF

clone_size: once
cdr3_length: 14
d_call: NA
v_call: TRBV6-6
j_call: TRBJ2-7
cdr3_nt: TGTGCCAGCAGCCCGCGGACAGCGCACTCCGAGCAGTACTTC
cdr3_aa: CASSPRTAHSEQYF

clone_size: NA
cdr3_length: 13
d_call: NA
v_call: TRBV2
j_call: TRBJ1-4
cdr3_nt: TGTGCCAGCAGTGAACTCGCGGATGAAAAACTGTTTTTT
cdr3_aa: CASSELADEKLFF

clone_size: NA
cdr3_length: 15
d_call: TRBD1
v_call: TRBV13
j_call: TRBJ1-4
cdr3_nt: TGTGCCAGCAGCTCAGTACAGGGGGCGAGGGAAAAACTGTTTTTT
cdr3_aa: CASSSVQGAREKLFF

clone_size: NA
cdr3_length: 16
d_call: TRBD1
v_call: TRBV4-1
j_call: TRBJ2-7
cdr3_nt: TGCGCCAGCAGCCAAACCGGGACAGGGAGCTCCTACGAGCAGTACTTC
cdr3_aa: CASSQTGTGSSYEQYF

clone_size: NA
cdr3_length: 15
d_call: NA
v_call: TRBV18
j_call: TRBJ1-6
cdr3_nt: TGTGCCAGCTCACCACCAGGGAGGGAATACTCACCCCTCCACTTT
cdr3_aa: CASSPPGREYSPLHF

clone_size: few
cdr3_length: 14
d_call: NA
v_call: TRBV5-1
j_call: TRBJ2-7
cdr3_nt: TGCGCCAGCAGCCTAAATAGCGGATCCTACGAGCAGTACTTC
cdr3_aa: CASSLNSGSYEQYF

clone_size: few
cdr3_length: 14
d_call: NA
v_call: TRBV13
j_call: TRBJ2-7
cdr3_nt: TGTGCCAGCAGCTTACGACAGTTATCCTACGAGCAGTACTTC
cdr3_aa: CASSLRQLSYEQYF

clone_size: once
cdr3_length: 14
d_call: NA
v_call: TRBV11-3
j_call: TRBJ1-1
cdr3_nt: TGTGCCAGCAGCCTAGGGCGGGGGGATACTGAAGCTTTCTTT
cdr3_aa: CASSLGRGDTEAFF

clone_size: NA
cdr3_length: 16
d_call: TRBD1
v_call: TRBV7-2
j_call: TRBJ2-7
cdr3_nt: TGTGCCAGCAGCTTGAGCGGACAGGGCGACTCCTACGAGCAGTACTTC
cdr3_aa: CASSLSGQGDSYEQYF

clone_size: NA
cdr3_length: 15
d_call: NA
v_call: TRBV2
j_call: TRBJ1-4
cdr3_nt: TGTGCCAGCAGAAAAGACAGCGCAACTAATGAAAAACTGTTTTTT
cdr3_aa: CASRKDSATNEKLFF